There are a few counts of the clone carrying this T cell receptor beta chain. Its antigen is undetermined. The CDR3 length is 14 residues. Germline CDR1 is GTSNPN and CDR2 is SVGIG (reference sequence). Trimming stripped 1 base from V and 1 base from J, with 10 bases between. The total RNA that was extracted per sample amounted to at least 5 micrograms. The data were taken from a study of blood T cells in healthy people across ages. Study outcomes and limitations: The authors considered diversity estimates from one million T cells to be underestimates. Any changes in expanded clonotypes were possibly confounded, as donor CMV status remained unknown.

Primed by a sample-barcoded 5' primer and a J-beta primer mix, a second PCR proceeded for roughly 6 to 12 cycles. MiXCR, run by TCRdb on the 5' RACE reads, gives a single entry per CDR3 protein. The repertoire holds over a million distinct CDR3 sequences, with 40% to 50% as singletons. V and J are TRBV30 and TRBJ1-2; D is possibly TRBD1 (5 bases). Sequenced input: blood. This sequence originates from a woman aged 60-70 years in good health. CDR3 in DNA: TGTGCCTGGAGTGCCCGGGACCGTAACTATGGCTACACCTTC. Translating it yields CAWSARDRNYGYTF.